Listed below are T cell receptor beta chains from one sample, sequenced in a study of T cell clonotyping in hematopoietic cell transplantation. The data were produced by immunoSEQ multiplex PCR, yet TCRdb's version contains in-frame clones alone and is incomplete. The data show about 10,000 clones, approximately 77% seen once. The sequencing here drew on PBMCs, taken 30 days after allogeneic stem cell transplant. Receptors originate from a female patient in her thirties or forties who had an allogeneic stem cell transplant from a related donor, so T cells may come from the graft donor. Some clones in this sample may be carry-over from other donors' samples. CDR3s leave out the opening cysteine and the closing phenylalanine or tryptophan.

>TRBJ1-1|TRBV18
ASSAPGGINTEAF
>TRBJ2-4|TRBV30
AWQTGSIQY
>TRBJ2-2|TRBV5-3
ARSSLAPDTGELF
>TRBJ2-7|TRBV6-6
ASSYGLGTTSYEQY
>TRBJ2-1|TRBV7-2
ASSLTSGSLNEQF
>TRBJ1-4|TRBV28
ASSSVGGKLF
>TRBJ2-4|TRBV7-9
ASREIRDGIQY
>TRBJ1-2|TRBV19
ASSTTGTGVYGYT
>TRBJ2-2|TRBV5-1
ASSVDRANTGELF
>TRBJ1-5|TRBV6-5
ASSYSNTGIDQPQH
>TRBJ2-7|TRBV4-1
ASGSGAGYEQY
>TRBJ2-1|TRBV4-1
ASSRQGPNEQF
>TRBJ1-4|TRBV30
AWRAAGDEKLF
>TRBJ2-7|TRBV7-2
ASSLNSGGGYEQY
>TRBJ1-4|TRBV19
ASSISGQGSGKLF
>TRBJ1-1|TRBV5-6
ASSSQQGWAF
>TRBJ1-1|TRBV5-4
ASSLGGLRDTEAF
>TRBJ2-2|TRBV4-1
ASSQGAGDTGELF
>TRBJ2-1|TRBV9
ASSGPGLGGAEQF
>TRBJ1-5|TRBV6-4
ASSEGGEGSQPQH
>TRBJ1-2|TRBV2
ASSDTGTGGYT
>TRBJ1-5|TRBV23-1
ASSRAIKGSRLAQH
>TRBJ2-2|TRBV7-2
ASSHPRIGELF
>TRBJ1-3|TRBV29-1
SVVGTDAGNTIY
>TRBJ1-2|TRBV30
AWNDHGPYGYT
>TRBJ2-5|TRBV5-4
ASSPGTSGSPQETQY
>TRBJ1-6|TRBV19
ASSPGPWDSPLH
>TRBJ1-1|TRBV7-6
ASSLGTNAAEAF
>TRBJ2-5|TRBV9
ASSRFAGGETQY
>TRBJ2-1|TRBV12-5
ASGLVSYNEQF
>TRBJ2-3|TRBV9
ASSAPRGREGPADTQY
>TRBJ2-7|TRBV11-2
ASSPGLAYEQY